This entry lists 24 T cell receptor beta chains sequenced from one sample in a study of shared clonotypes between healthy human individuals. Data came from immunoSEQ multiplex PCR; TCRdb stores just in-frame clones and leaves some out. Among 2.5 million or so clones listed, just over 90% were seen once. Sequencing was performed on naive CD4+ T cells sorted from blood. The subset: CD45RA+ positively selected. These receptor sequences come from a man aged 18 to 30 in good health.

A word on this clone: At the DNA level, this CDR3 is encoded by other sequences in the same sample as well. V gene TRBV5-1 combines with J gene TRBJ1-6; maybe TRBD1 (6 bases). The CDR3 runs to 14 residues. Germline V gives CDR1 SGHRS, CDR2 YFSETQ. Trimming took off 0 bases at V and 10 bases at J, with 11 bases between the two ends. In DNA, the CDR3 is TGCGCCAGCAGCTTGGGGCAAGGGGGATCACCCCTCCACTTT. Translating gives CASSLGQGGSPLHF.

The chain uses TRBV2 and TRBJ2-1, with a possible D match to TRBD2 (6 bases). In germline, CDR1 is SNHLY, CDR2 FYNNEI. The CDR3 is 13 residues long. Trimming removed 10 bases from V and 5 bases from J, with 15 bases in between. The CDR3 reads CANRRGLDNEQFF. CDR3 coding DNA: TGTGCCAATAGGCGGGGTTTGGACAATGAGCAGTTCTTC.

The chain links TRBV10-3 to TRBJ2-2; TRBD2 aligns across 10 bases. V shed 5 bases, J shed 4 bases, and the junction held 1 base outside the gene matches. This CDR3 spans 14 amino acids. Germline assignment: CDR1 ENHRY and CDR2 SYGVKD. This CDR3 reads CAISSGGGTGELFF. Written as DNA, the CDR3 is TGTGCCATCAGTAGCGGGGGGGGCACCGGGGAGCTGTTTTTT.

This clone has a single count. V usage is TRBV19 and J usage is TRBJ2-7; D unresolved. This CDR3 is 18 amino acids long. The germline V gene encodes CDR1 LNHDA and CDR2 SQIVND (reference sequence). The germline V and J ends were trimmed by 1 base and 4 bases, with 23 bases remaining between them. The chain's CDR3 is CASSIGVIVPGSSYEQYF. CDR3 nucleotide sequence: TGTGCCAGTAGTATAGGAGTAATCGTGCCAGGTTCGTCATACGAGCAGTACTTC.

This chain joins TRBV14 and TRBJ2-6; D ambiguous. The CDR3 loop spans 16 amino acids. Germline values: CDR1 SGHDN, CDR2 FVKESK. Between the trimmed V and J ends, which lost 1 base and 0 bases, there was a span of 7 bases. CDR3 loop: CASSQGRPSGANVLTF. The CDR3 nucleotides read TGTGCCAGCAGCCAAGGCAGACCCTCTGGGGCCAACGTCCTGACTTTC.

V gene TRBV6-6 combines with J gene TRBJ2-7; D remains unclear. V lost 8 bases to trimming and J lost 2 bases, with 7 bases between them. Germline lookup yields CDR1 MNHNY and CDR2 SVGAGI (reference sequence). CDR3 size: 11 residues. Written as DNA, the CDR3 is TGTGCCAGCCGCGGTGCCTACGAGCAGTACTTC. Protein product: CASRGAYEQYF.

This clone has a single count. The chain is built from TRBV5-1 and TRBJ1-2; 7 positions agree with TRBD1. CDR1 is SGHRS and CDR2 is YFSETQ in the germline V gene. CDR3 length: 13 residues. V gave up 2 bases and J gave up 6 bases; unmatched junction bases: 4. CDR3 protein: CASSLQGNDGYTF. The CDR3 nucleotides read TGCGCCAGCAGCTTACAGGGGAATGATGGCTACACCTTC.

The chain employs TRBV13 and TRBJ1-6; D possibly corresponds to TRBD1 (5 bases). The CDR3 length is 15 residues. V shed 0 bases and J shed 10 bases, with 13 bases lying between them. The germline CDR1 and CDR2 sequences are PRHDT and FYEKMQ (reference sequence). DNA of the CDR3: TGTGCCAGCAGCTTAGGCCTCCAGGGTGGCTCACCCCTCCACTTT. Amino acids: CASSLGLQGGSPLHF.

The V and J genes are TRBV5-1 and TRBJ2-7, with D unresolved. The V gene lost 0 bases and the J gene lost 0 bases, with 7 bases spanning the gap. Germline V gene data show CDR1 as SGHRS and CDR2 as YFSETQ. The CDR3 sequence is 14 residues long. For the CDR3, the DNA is TGCGCCAGCAGCTTGGACCTAAACTCCTACGAGCAGTACTTC. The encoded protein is CASSLDLNSYEQYF.

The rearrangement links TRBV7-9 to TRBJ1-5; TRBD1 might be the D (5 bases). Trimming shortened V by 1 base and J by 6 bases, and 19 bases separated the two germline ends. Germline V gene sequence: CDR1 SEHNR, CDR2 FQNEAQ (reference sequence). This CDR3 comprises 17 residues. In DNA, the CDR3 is TGTGCCAGCAGCTTAGTTTCCCCGGGCGGGGCCGCTCAGCCCCAGCATTTT. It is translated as CASSLVSPGGAAQPQHF.

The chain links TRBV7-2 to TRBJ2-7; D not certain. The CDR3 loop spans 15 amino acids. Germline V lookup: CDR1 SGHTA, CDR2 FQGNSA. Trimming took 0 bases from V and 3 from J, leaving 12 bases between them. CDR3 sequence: CASSLATGSLYEQYF. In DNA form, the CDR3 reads TGTGCCAGCAGCTTAGCCACCGGTTCTCTCTACGAGCAGTACTTC.

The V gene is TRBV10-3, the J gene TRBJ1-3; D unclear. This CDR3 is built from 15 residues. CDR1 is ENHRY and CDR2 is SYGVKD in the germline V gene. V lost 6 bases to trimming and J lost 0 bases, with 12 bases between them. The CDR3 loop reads CAISRDTNSGNTIYF. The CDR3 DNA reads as TGTGCCATCAGCCGGGATACTAACTCTGGAAACACCATATATTTT.

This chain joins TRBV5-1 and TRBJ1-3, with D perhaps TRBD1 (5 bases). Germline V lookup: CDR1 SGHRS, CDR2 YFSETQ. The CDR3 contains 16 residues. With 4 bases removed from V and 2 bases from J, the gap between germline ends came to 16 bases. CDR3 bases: TGCGCCAGCAGCCTAAGTCAGGGTAAGGCTGGAAACACCATATATTTT. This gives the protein CASSLSQGKAGNTIYF.

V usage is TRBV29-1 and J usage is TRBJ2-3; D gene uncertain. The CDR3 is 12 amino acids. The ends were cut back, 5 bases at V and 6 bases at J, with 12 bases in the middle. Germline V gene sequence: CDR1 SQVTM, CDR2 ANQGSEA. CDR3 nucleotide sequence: TGCAGCGTTTTACAGACAACCGATACGCAGTATTTT. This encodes CSVLQTTDTQYF.

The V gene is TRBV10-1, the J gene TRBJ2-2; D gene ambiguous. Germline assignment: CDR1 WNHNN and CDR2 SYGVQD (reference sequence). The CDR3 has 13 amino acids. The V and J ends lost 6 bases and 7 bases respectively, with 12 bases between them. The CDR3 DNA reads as TGCGCCAGCAGGGAAGGGAAAGGCGGGGAGCTGTTTTTT. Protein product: CASREGKGGELFF.

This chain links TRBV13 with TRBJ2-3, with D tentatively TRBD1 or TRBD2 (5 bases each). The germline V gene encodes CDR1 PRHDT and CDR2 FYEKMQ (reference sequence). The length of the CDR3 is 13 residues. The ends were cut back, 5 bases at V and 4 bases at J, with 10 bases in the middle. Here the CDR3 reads CASSQEGSDTQYF. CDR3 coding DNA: TGTGCCAGCAGCCAAGAGGGGTCAGATACGCAGTATTTT.

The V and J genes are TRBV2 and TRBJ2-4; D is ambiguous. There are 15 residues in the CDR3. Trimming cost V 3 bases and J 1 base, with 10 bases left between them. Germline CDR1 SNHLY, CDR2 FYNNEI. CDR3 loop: CASSDGLPAKNIQYF. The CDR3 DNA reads TGTGCCAGCAGTGACGGTCTTCCTGCCAAAAACATTCAGTACTTC.

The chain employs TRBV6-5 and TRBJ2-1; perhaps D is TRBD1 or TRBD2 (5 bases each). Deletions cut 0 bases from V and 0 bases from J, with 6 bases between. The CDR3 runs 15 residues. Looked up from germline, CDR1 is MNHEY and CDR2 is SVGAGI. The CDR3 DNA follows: TGTGCCAGCAGTTACTCGGGACCCTCCTACAATGAGCAGTTCTTC. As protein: CASSYSGPSYNEQFF.

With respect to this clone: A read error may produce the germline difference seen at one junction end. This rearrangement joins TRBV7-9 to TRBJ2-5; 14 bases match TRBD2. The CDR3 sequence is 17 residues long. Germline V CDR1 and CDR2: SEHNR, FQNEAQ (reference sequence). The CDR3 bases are TGTGCCAGCAGTTTAGCTGGACTAGCGGGAGGACGAGAGACCCAGTACTTC. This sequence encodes CASSLAGLAGGRETQYF.

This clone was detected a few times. CDR3 DNA: TGTGCCAGCAGCTTAGAACAGGTCTACTCACCCCTCCACTTT. Translated: CASSLEQVYSPLHF. The chain carries TRBV11-2 and TRBJ1-6; maybe TRBD1 (5 bases). CDR1 and CDR2 from the germline V gene are SGHAT and FQNNGV. Between the trimmed V and J ends, which lost 0 bases and 10 bases, there was a span of 10 bases. This CDR3 spans 14 amino acids.

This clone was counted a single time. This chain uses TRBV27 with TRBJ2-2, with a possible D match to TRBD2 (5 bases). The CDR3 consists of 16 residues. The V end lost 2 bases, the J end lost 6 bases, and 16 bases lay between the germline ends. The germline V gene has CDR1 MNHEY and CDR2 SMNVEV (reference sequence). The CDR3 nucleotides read TGTGCCAGCAGTTTACTAGCAGTAGGTCCACCCGGGGAGCTGTTTTTT. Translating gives CASSLLAVGPPGELFF.

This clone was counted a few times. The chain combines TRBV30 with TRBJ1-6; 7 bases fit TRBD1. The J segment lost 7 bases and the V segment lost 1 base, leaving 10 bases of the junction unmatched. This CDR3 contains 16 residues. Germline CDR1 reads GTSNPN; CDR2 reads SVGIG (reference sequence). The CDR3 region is CAWSASTGSTNSPLHF. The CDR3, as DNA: TGTGCCTGGAGTGCTTCGACAGGGTCCACGAATTCACCCCTCCACTTT.

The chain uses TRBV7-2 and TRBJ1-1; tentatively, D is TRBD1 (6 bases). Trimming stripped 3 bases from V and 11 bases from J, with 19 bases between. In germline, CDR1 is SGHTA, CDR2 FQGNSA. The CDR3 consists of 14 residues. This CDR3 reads CASSFLPGHQQAFF. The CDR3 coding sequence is TGTGCCAGCAGCTTCCTTCCGGGACACCAGCAGGCTTTCTTT.

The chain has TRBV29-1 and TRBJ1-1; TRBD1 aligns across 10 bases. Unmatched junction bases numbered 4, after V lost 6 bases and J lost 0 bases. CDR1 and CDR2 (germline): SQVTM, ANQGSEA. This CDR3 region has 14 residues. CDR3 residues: CSVGTGAMNTEAFF. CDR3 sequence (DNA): TGCAGCGTGGGGACAGGGGCTATGAACACTGAAGCTTTCTTT.